The next 15 T cell receptor beta chains were all read from a single sample in a study of siplizumab effects on memory and regulatory T cells. The protocol was immunoSEQ multiplex PCR, while the TCRdb copy is restricted to in-frame clones and leaves out a portion. Among some 100,000 clones listed, 94% were seen once. Sequencing was carried out using Tregs sorted from blood. Every receptor here comes from a human donor in good health.

This clone was seen a few times. The V call is TRBV2, the J call TRBJ2-1; perhaps TRBD1 as D (6 bases). The V and J ends lost 8 bases and 4 bases respectively, with 15 bases between them. CDR1 SNHLY and CDR2 FYNNEI come from the germline V gene. CDR3 length equals 14 residues. The CDR3 here is CASDTGIRYNEQFF. CDR3 DNA: TGTGCCAGCGATACAGGGATTAGATACAATGAGCAGTTCTTC.

The gene calls are TRBV2 and TRBJ2-5, with 11 bases that match TRBD2. The V and J ends lost 4 bases and 4 bases, in that order; junction bases with no gene match: 5. The CDR3 consists of 15 residues. Germline V gene sequence: CDR1 SNHLY, CDR2 FYNNEI. The DNA of the CDR3 is TGTGCCAGCAGTGTGGTTAGCGGGAGGGCAGAGACCCAGTACTTC. It translates to CASSVVSGRAETQYF. The full variable domain, rest sourced from reference TRBV2 and TRBJ2-5, is EPEVTQTPSHQVTQMGQEVILRCVPISNHLYFYWYRQILGQKVEFLVSFYNNEISEKSEIFDDQFSVERPDGSNFTLKIRSTKLEDSAMYFCASSVVSGRAETQYFGPGTRLLVL.

The chain recombines TRBV10-2 with TRBJ1-5; maybe TRBD1 (6 bases). This CDR3 contains 13 residues. The germline V gene encodes CDR1 WSHSY and CDR2 SAAADI. Trimming took 6 bases from V and 6 from J, leaving 12 bases between them. The CDR3 loop is CASRQGRTQPQHF. In DNA form, the CDR3 reads TGCGCCAGCAGGCAGGGGAGGACTCAGCCCCAGCATTTT.

This clone appeared a few times. J is TRBJ1-3 and V is TRBV7-8; D possibly corresponds to TRBD1 (6 bases). The CDR3 covers 14 residues. V gave up 5 bases and J gave up 3 bases, with 11 bases separating them. CDR1 and CDR2 (germline): SGHVS, FQNEAQ. DNA of the CDR3: TGTGCCAGCAGCATAACAGGGTTTGGAAACACCATATATTTT. Residues: CASSITGFGNTIYF.

This clone was observed once. The chain uses TRBV30 and TRBJ2-5; the D is unclear. Trimming stripped 4 bases from V and 1 base from J, with 10 bases between. Germline V gene data show CDR1 as GTSNPN and CDR2 as SVGIG (reference sequence). CDR3 size: 13 residues. CDR3 in DNA: TGTGCCTGGAAGAAACGGTTCCAAGAGACCCAGTACTTC. Protein sequence: CAWKKRFQETQYF.

The chain combines TRBV6-5 with TRBJ1-2, with 10 bases aligning to TRBD1. Germline V gene data show CDR1 as MNHEY and CDR2 as SVGAGI. V shed 3 bases, J shed 7 bases, and the junction held 8 bases outside the gene matches. The CDR3 runs to 15 residues. In nucleotides, the CDR3 is TGTGCCAGCAGTTATCGGACAGGGGGTAGTCGTGGCTACACCTTC. As protein: CASSYRTGGSRGYTF.

V usage is TRBV9 and J usage is TRBJ2-1, with TRBD2 identical over 8 bases. Germline V lookup: CDR1 SGDLS, CDR2 YYNGEE. V gave up 4 bases and J gave up 9 bases; unmatched junction bases: 15. The CDR3 loop spans 16 amino acids. CDR3 in DNA: TGTGCCAGCAGCTCCCAGCCGGGACTAGAGGGTGTTGAGCAGTTCTTC. This codes for CASSSQPGLEGVEQFF.

This chain uses TRBV9 with TRBJ2-2; D gene unclear. V gave up 3 bases and J gave up 5 bases, with 17 bases separating them. This CDR3 is 16 amino acids long. Per the germline V gene, CDR1 is SGDLS and CDR2 is YYNGEE. CDR3 amino acids: CASSAKNRAKTGELFF. The CDR3 DNA is TGTGCCAGCAGCGCCAAAAACCGCGCTAAGACCGGGGAGCTGTTTTTT. Drawing the rest from reference TRBV9 and TRBJ2-2, the complete variable domain is DSGVTQTPKHLITATGQRVTLRCSPRSGDLSVYWYQQSLDQGLQFLIQYYNGEERAKGNILERFSAQQFPDLHSELNLSSLELGDSALYFCASSAKNRAKTGELFFGEGSRLTVL.

The chain employs TRBV18 and TRBJ2-2, with D perhaps matching TRBD1 or TRBD2 (5 bases each). The CDR3 is made up of 15 amino acids. The V gene lost 2 bases and the J gene lost 5 bases, with 12 bases spanning the gap. Looked up from germline, CDR1 is KGHSH and CDR2 is LQKENI. CDR3 protein: CASSPSGQWTGELFF. DNA of the CDR3: TGTGCCAGCTCACCAAGCGGACAATGGACCGGGGAGCTGTTTTTT.

This clone was seen repeatedly, ten times or more. This chain links TRBV2 with TRBJ1-1; possible D gene TRBD1, 5 bases. CDR1 is SNHLY, CDR2 FYNNEI, per germline. CDR3 length: 16 residues. Trimming took off 7 bases at V and 4 bases at J, with 22 bases between the two ends. CDR3 sequence: CASTKRGAELVTEAFF. The CDR3 DNA reads as TGTGCCAGCACGAAAAGAGGGGCAGAACTAGTCACTGAAGCTTTCTTT.

The J gene is TRBJ2-2, the V gene TRBV7-8; D remains ambiguous. The V and J ends lost 5 bases and 0 bases respectively, with 10 bases between them. The CDR3 is made up of 15 amino acids. Germline V gives CDR1 SGHVS, CDR2 FQNEAQ. The CDR3 sequence is CASSRLYSNTGELFF. CDR3 nucleotides: TGTGCCAGCAGCCGACTCTATTCGAACACCGGGGAGCTGTTTTTT.

The gene calls are TRBV5-1 and TRBJ2-1; 11 nucleotides match TRBD2. V lost 3 bases to trimming and J lost 6 bases; unmatched junction nucleotides: 14. CDR3 length equals 18 residues. Germline V gene lookup returns CDR1 SGHRS and CDR2 YFSETQ. The CDR3 region is CASSSGTSGRGLFNEQFF. DNA for the CDR3: TGCGCCAGCAGCTCGGGTACTAGCGGGAGAGGTTTGTTCAATGAGCAGTTCTTC.

The chain is built from TRBV7-2 and TRBJ2-1; 8 bases line up with TRBD2. CDR3 length equals 14 residues. Germline V gives CDR1 SGHTA, CDR2 FQGNSA. J gave up 7 bases and V 1 base, and 3 bases lay outside the gene matches. The CDR3 spells CASSLGLAWNEQFF. The CDR3 coding sequence is TGTGCCAGCAGCTTAGGACTAGCGTGGAATGAGCAGTTCTTC.

As regards this clone: The identical CDR3 is also encoded by other nucleotide sequences in the sample. The CDR3 coding sequence is TGTGCCAGTAGTATAGCCAGCACAGATACGCAGTATTTT. Translated, it gives CASSIASTDTQYF. The chain couples TRBV19 to TRBJ2-3; D remains unclear. Germline lookup yields CDR1 LNHDA and CDR2 SQIVND (reference sequence). This CDR3 region has 13 residues. V shed 1 base and J shed 0 bases, with 2 bases lying between them.

This sequence joins TRBV29-1 and TRBJ2-1; 11 bases map to TRBD2. The CDR3 has 16 amino acids. V trimming: 4 bases; J trimming: 0 bases; junction bases outside the gene matches: 5. Germline V gene lookup returns CDR1 SQVTM and CDR2 ANQGSEA. Written as DNA, the CDR3 is TGCAGCGTTGCTAGCGGGGGGATGAGCTCCTACAATGAGCAGTTCTTC. Translation gives CSVASGGMSSYNEQFF.